The 18 T cell receptor beta chains in this list originate from one sample, sequenced in a study of tumor-infiltrating lymphocytes in primary liver carcinoma. Constant-region priming of roughly 0.45 ug total RNA yielded TCR beta cDNA. Libraries of TCR beta came from three nested multiplex PCR rounds with slightly modified ARM-PCR. A C-beta reverse primer and TRBV1-TRBV30 forward primers served in each of the first two PCR rounds, at about 9 cycles apiece. TCRdb reprocessed the multiplex PCR reads with MiXCR, giving one entry per CDR3 protein. The sample has about 310,000 distinct CDR3 sequences; about three fifths are singletons. In addition to blood RNA drawn from unsorted whole blood, germline DNA was extracted. Sequencing input: peripheral blood. The receptors were sampled from a woman aged 30 to 39 with primary liver carcinoma and hepatitis B virus infection.

To note about this clonotype: Mismatch with germline at one junction end may stem from a read error. The chain couples TRBV6-5 to TRBJ2-3; D unclear. The V gene's germline CDR1 is MNHEY and CDR2 SVGAGI. The CDR3 is made up of 15 amino acids. CDR3 bases: TGTACCAGCAGCCCCGTTTGGGGTGGCACAGATACGCAGTATTTT. Translation: CTSSPVWGGTDTQYF.

This chain joins TRBV4-2 and TRBJ1-2, with unresolved D. CDR1 is LGHNA, CDR2 YNFKEQ, per germline. This CDR3 is 16 amino acids long. Trimming cost V 0 bases and J 4 bases, with 15 bases left between them. CDR3 in DNA: TGTGCCAGCAGCCAAGATTTTTTCCAGAAGGCCTATGGCTACACCTTC. Protein sequence: CASSQDFFQKAYGYTF.

The chain joins TRBV12-3 or TRBV12-4 to TRBJ2-1, with 10 bases matching TRBD2. There are 15 residues in the CDR3. The junction had 11 bases not matched to a gene; V was cut back by 10 bases and J by 5 bases. In DNA, the CDR3 is TGTGCCAACAGGCAGACTAGCGGGTTCGACAATGAGCAGTTCTTC. The encoded protein is CANRQTSGFDNEQFF.

About this clonotype itself: At one end, the junction sequence differs from germline, possibly due to a read error. This chain connects TRBV6-2 or TRBV6-3 to TRBJ2-5; D call uncertain. Germline V gene sequence: CDR1 MNHEY, CDR2 SVGEGT. CDR3 size: 17 residues. The CDR3 protein is CVSSYDRAWSGVETQYF. The CDR3 DNA reads TGTGTCAGCAGTTACGATCGGGCATGGTCAGGAGTTGAGACCCAGTACTTC.

Points on this clonotype: A much larger clone lies one base from this, so it may be a read error. This rearrangement joins TRBV29-1 to TRBJ2-7; D unclear. Germline V gene lookup returns CDR1 SQVTM and CDR2 ANQGSEA. This CDR3 spans 13 amino acids. CDR3 DNA: TGCAGGGCTAAGGCAGGTACCCCCTACGAGCAGTACTTC. It yields the protein CRAKAGTPYEQYF.

This clonotype has at least ten counts. This chain joins TRBV29-1 and TRBJ2-7; no definite D call. The CDR3 length is 12 residues. Germline V gives CDR1 SQVTM, CDR2 ANQGSEA. V gave up 2 bases and J gave up 0 bases, with 5 bases separating them. The CDR3 protein is CSVEYSSYEQYF. The CDR3 DNA reads as TGCAGCGTTGAATACAGCTCCTACGAGCAGTACTTC.

This chain connects TRBV4-3 to TRBJ2-1; D is possibly TRBD2 (5 bases). The germline V and J ends were trimmed by 1 base and 9 bases, with 10 bases remaining between them. Germline CDR1 and CDR2: LGHNA and YSLEER. This CDR3 region has 13 residues. The CDR3 here is CASSQGGGSEQFF. For the CDR3, the DNA is TGCGCCAGCAGCCAAGGTGGAGGCAGTGAGCAGTTCTTC.

There are many counts of this clonotype. This chain connects TRBV7-8 to TRBJ2-5; 10 bases agree with TRBD2. V trimming: 1 base; J trimming: 5 bases; junction bases outside the gene matches: 10. Germline V gene data show CDR1 as SGHVS and CDR2 as FQNEAQ. The CDR3 has 17 amino acids. DNA of the CDR3: TGTGCCAGCAGCTTAGAGGCTAGCGGGAGTTCCGGGGAGACCCAGTACTTC. Translating it yields CASSLEASGSSGETQYF.

A remark on this clonotype: A much bigger clone sits one base away, suggesting this may be a read error. The rearrangement joins TRBV11-2 to TRBJ2-7; a weak D match, TRBD2 (5 bases). The CDR3 contains 16 residues. Germline-derived CDR1 and CDR2 are SGHAT and FQNNGV. The CDR3 coding sequence is TGTGCCAGCAACTTAGGCGTTTTGCGGGCCTCCTACGAGCAGTACTTC. Protein sequence: CASNLGVLRASYEQYF.

This clonotype was detected only a few times. V is TRBV12-3 or TRBV12-4 and J is TRBJ2-1, with TRBD1 identical over 7 bases. Germline trimming cut 3 bases from V and 8 bases from J; bases unmatched to any gene: 7. This CDR3 is 14 amino acids long. CDR3 protein: CASSFRDSLDEQFF. CDR3 nucleotides: TGTGCCAGCAGTTTCCGGGACAGTCTTGATGAGCAGTTCTTC.

The V and J genes are TRBV7-9 and TRBJ2-2; 8 nucleotides match TRBD1. Per the germline V gene, CDR1 is SEHNR and CDR2 is FQNEAQ (reference sequence). V lost 3 bases to trimming and J lost 7 bases; unmatched junction nucleotides: 4. CDR3 length: 14 amino acids. The chain's CDR3 is CASSLTGDGGELFF. The CDR3 DNA sequence: TGTGCCAGCAGCTTGACAGGGGATGGCGGGGAGCTGTTTTTT.

Points on this clonotype: Mismatch with germline at one junction end may stem from a read error. This rearrangement joins TRBV4-3 to TRBJ1-6; D gene uncertain. The CDR3 consists of 14 residues. Per the germline V gene, CDR1 is LGHNA and CDR2 is YSLEER. The chain's CDR3 is CASSQDRALSPLHF. CDR3 DNA sequence: TGCGCCAGCAGTCAAGATAGGGCTTTATCACCCCTCCACTTT.

The chain couples TRBV25-1 to TRBJ2-1; D remains ambiguous. Trimming took off 6 bases at V and 7 bases at J, with 13 bases between the two ends. There are 13 residues in the CDR3. Germline loops: CDR1 MGHDK, CDR2 SYGVNS. The CDR3 nucleotides read TGTGCCAGCAGGGCCGGGTCATGGAATGAGCAGTTCTTC. As protein: CASRAGSWNEQFF.

There are many counts of this clonotype. CDR3 amino acids: CASTPSGVYASEQFF. DNA for the CDR3: TGTGCCAGCACCCCTTCGGGGGTCTATGCGAGTGAGCAGTTCTTC. The rearrangement uses TRBV6-6 and TRBJ2-1, with D tentatively TRBD2 (6 bases). Germline CDR1 and CDR2: MNHNY and SVGAGI (reference sequence). V lost 7 bases to trimming and J lost 9 bases, with 22 bases between them. The CDR3 consists of 15 residues.

As concerns this clonotype: Given a much more abundant clone one base away, this may be a read error. The chain uses TRBV29-1 and TRBJ2-7; weak D call: TRBD2 (7 bases). CDR1 is SQVTM, CDR2 ANQGSEA, per germline. This CDR3 is 16 amino acids long. V dropped 7 bases and J dropped 2 bases, with 24 bases sitting between them. CDR3 amino acids: CSAGPSTGRGAYEQYF. For the CDR3, the DNA is TGCAGCGCTGGCCCGTCAACAGGGAGGGGAGCCTACGAGCAGTACTTC.

Regarding this clonotype: This may arise from a read error, as a much more abundant clone is one base away. The chain recombines TRBV12-3 or TRBV12-4 with TRBJ2-1, with D possibly TRBD1 on 6 matching bases. The V gene lost 1 base and the J gene lost 9 bases, with 10 bases spanning the gap. This CDR3 spans 13 amino acids. The CDR3 DNA is TGTGCCAGCAGTTTAGGACAGGTCATTGAGCAGTTCTTC. Protein product: CASSLGQVIEQFF.

This chain's CDR3 is CASTLGDNAGNYGYTF. CDR3 coding DNA: TGCGCCAGCACCCTCGGGGACAATGCTGGAAACTATGGCTACACCTTC. J is TRBJ1-2 and V is TRBV5-1; weak D call: TRBD1 (6 bases). Germline assignment: CDR1 SGHRS and CDR2 YFSETQ. The CDR3 length is 16 residues. With 6 bases removed from V and 2 bases from J, the gap between germline ends came to 20 bases.

As for this clonotype: The junction departs from the called germline gene at one end, perhaps through a read error. The V gene is TRBV12-3 or TRBV12-4, the J gene TRBJ1-5, with no clear D. This CDR3 contains 13 residues. The CDR3 DNA sequence: TGTGTCAGCAGTTTAGAGTACAATCAGCCCCAGCATTTT. Translating it yields CVSSLEYNQPQHF.